This record covers a single T cell receptor (beta chain). This specimen comes from a study of blood T cell repertoires in COVID-19. The CDR3 extends over 11 amino acids. Trimming shortened V by 5 bases and J by 4 bases, and 6 bases separated the two germline ends. The protocol was immunoSEQ multiplex PCR, while the TCRdb copy is restricted to in-frame clones and leaves out a portion. The table shows about 480,000 clones, with roughly 90% occurring only once. The material sequenced was PBMCs or T cells enriched from blood (not recorded which). The sequence was collected from a woman aged 40 to 50 who had recovered from COVID-19. The chain is built from TRBV12-3 or TRBV12-4 and TRBJ2-7; no reliable D call. CDR3 in DNA: TGTGCCAGCAGTCCCCAGTACGAGCAGTACTTC. Encoded protein: CASSPQYEQYF.